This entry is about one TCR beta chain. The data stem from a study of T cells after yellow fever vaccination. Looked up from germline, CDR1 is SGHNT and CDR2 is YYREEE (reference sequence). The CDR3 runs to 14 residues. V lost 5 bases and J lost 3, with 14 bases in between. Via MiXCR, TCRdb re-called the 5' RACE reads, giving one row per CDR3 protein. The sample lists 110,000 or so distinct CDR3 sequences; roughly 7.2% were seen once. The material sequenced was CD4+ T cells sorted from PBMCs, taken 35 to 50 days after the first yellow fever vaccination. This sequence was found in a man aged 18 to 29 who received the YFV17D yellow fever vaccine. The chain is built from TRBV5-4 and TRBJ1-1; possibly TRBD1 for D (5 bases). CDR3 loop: CASSPRQPDTEAFF. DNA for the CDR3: TGTGCCAGCAGTCCTAGACAGCCCGACACTGAAGCTTTCTTT. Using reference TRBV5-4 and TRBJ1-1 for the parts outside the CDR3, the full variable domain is ETGVTQSPTHLIKTRGQQVTLRCSSQSGHNTVSWYQQALGQGPQFIFQYYREEENGRGNFPPRFSGLQFPNYSSELNVNALELDDSALYLCASSPRQPDTEAFFGQGTRLTVV.